This TCR beta chain stems from a study of shared clonotypes between healthy human individuals. V gave up 7 bases and J gave up 6 bases; unmatched junction bases: 5. CDR1 is SQVTM, CDR2 ANQGSEA, per germline. The CDR3 is made up of 13 amino acids. TCRdb keeps only in-frame clones here, not all; method: immunoSEQ multiplex PCR. The table includes some 2,100,000 clones, approximately 95% detected once. The specimen sequenced was naive CD4+ T cells sorted from blood. Regarding subset: CD45RA+ positively selected. The rearrangement joins TRBV29-1 to TRBJ2-7; 14 positions match TRBD2. This TCR was recovered from a man younger than 35 in good health. CDR3 region: CSAGLAGVGEQYF. CDR3 nucleotide sequence: TGCAGCGCGGGACTAGCGGGAGTTGGCGAGCAGTACTTC.